The 2 T cell receptor beta chains below come from one sample, sequenced in a study of blood T cell repertoires in COVID-19. The protocol was immunoSEQ multiplex PCR, while the TCRdb copy is restricted to in-frame clones and leaves out a portion. This sample has about 430,000 clones; roughly nine tenths occur once, and the top ten carry 1% to 1.3%. The sample comprised PBMCs or T cells enriched from blood (not recorded which). Receptors originate from a man aged 25-40 years who had recovered from COVID-19.

The chain employs TRBV10-3 and TRBJ2-7; TRBD2 matches 10 bases. CDR1 ENHRY and CDR2 SYGVKD come from the germline V gene. CDR3 size: 16 residues. Germline trimming cut 6 bases from V and 0 bases from J; bases unmatched to any gene: 8. CDR3 nucleotides: TGTGCCATCAGAAATAGGACTAGCGGAAGCTCCTACGAGCAGTACTTC. Translation: CAIRNRTSGSSYEQYF.

J is TRBJ1-1 and V is TRBV19, with TRBD1 matching over 9 bases. This CDR3 has 14 amino acids. V lost 5 bases, J lost 6 bases, and 7 bases stayed unmatched. The germline CDR1 and CDR2 sequences are LNHDA and SQIVND (reference sequence). CDR3 loop: CASSEQGARAEAFF. DNA of the CDR3: TGTGCCAGTAGTGAACAGGGGGCGCGGGCTGAAGCTTTCTTT.